Below are 31 T cell receptor beta chains sequenced from a single sample in a study of shared clonotypes between healthy human individuals. The table came from immunoSEQ multiplex PCR; TCRdb's copy has only in-frame clones and leaves some out. Among around 980,000 clones listed, around 78% were seen once. Sequenced material: memory CD4+ T cells from PBMCs. Subset specified: CD45RA-negative fraction. The receptors come from a man younger than 30 in good health. Some clones in this sample may be carry-over from other donors' samples.

The chain has TRBV5-1 and TRBJ2-6; D gene unclear. This CDR3 is built from 14 residues. Per the germline V gene, CDR1 is SGHRS and CDR2 is YFSETQ. Deletions cut 4 bases from V and 0 bases from J, with 5 bases between. Here the CDR3 reads CASSQDSGANVLTF. The CDR3 DNA reads as TGCGCCAGCAGCCAGGACTCTGGGGCCAACGTCCTGACTTTC.

The J gene is TRBJ2-7, the V gene TRBV19; a weak D match, TRBD1 (5 bases). V was pared by 2 bases and J by 5 bases, with 7 bases between. The germline V gene encodes CDR1 LNHDA and CDR2 SQIVND (reference sequence). The length of the CDR3 is 12 residues. Here the CDR3 DNA reads TGTGCCAGTAGTATAAGGGGCCACGAGCAGTACTTC. Translation: CASSIRGHEQYF.

V is TRBV4-1 and J is TRBJ2-5, with 9 bases identical to TRBD2. CDR3 size: 15 residues. The germline CDR1 and CDR2 sequences are MGHRA and YSYEKL. With 4 bases clipped from V and 5 bases from J, the junction kept 8 bases outside the gene matches. CDR3 amino acids: CASSPGTAGGETQYF. The CDR3 DNA reads TGCGCCAGCAGCCCGGGGACCGCGGGGGGGGAGACCCAGTACTTC.

V is TRBV28 and J is TRBJ1-5, with D perhaps matching TRBD1 (5 bases). V was clipped by 6 bases and J by 5 bases, with 17 bases between them. The V gene's germline CDR1 is MDHEN and CDR2 SYDVKM. The CDR3 loop spans 15 amino acids. In DNA form, the CDR3 reads TGTGCCAGCAGGAGGGAGGGAGGGGTATATCAGCCCCAGCATTTT. Its protein product is CASRREGGVYQPQHF.

This chain links TRBV2 with TRBJ2-2, with 8 bases fitting TRBD1. CDR1 is SNHLY and CDR2 is FYNNEI in the germline V gene. Losses at the gene ends were 10 bases for V and 1 base for J; bases not matched to a gene: 8. This CDR3 spans 15 amino acids. The CDR3 reads CATRTGTGNTGELFF. CDR3 DNA: TGTGCCACTAGGACCGGGACAGGGAACACCGGGGAGCTGTTTTTT.

This chain joins TRBV2 and TRBJ2-2, with 10 nucleotides matching TRBD2. CDR3 length: 15 residues. Looked up from germline, CDR1 is SNHLY and CDR2 is FYNNEI. The junction had 6 bases not matched to a gene; V was cut back by 4 bases and J by 7 bases. The CDR3 here is CASSASGREGGELFF. The CDR3, as DNA: TGTGCCAGCAGTGCGAGCGGGAGGGAAGGCGGGGAGCTGTTTTTT.

This chain connects TRBV5-4 to TRBJ2-7, with 7 bases fitting TRBD1. Germline CDR1 and CDR2: SGHNT and YYREEE (reference sequence). V was clipped by 0 bases and J by 1 base; unmatched bases: 7. The CDR3 is 16 amino acids. CDR3 region: CASSLGMTGWSYEQYF. CDR3 in DNA: TGTGCCAGCAGCTTGGGAATGACAGGGTGGTCCTACGAGCAGTACTTC.

This chain links TRBV4-2 with TRBJ2-7, with TRBD1 as a possible D gene (6 bases). Per the germline V gene, CDR1 is LGHNA and CDR2 is YNFKEQ. The CDR3 is made up of 15 amino acids. V was shortened by 0 bases and J by 12 bases, with 21 bases between the two germline ends. The CDR3 region has the DNA TGTGCCAGCAGCCAAGAATGGGGACAACCCCTCGGACTGTACTTC. Amino acid sequence: CASSQEWGQPLGLYF.

V gene TRBV18 combines with J gene TRBJ1-1; 7 nucleotides agree with TRBD1. This CDR3 spans 15 amino acids. Trimming at V came to 8 bases and at J to 1 base, leaving 10 bases not matched to a gene. Germline CDR1 and CDR2: KGHSH and LQKENI. The CDR3: CASHVDRVGNTEAFF. CDR3 in DNA: TGTGCCAGCCACGTCGACAGGGTGGGGAACACTGAAGCTTTCTTT.

The CDR3 protein is CATSRDQIAYQPQHF. In DNA, the CDR3 is TGTGCCACCAGCAGAGATCAGATTGCATATCAGCCCCAGCATTTT. The V call is TRBV15, the J call TRBJ1-5, with D unresolved. The CDR3 extends over 15 amino acids. CDR1 is LNHNV and CDR2 is YYDKDF in the germline V gene (reference sequence). V was pared by 0 bases and J by 5 bases, with 11 bases between.

The V and J genes are TRBV7-2 and TRBJ1-5; TRBD1 agrees at 7 bases. The V gene end was trimmed by 5 bases and the J gene end by 2 bases; junction bases not matched to a gene: 6. Germline CDR1 is SGHTA and CDR2 is FQGNSA. The length of the CDR3 is 15 residues. The CDR3 sequence: CASSPRDSGNQPQHF. Here the CDR3 DNA reads TGTGCCAGCAGCCCGCGGGACAGTGGCAATCAGCCCCAGCATTTT.

This rearrangement joins TRBV29-1 to TRBJ1-3, with D possibly matching TRBD1 (6 bases). CDR1 SQVTM and CDR2 ANQGSEA come from the germline V gene. The CDR3 runs to 14 residues. V lost 3 bases, J lost 3 bases, and 12 bases lay in between. The CDR3 is CSVDLDRRGNTIYF. As DNA, the CDR3 is TGCAGCGTTGATCTCGACAGGCGTGGAAACACCATATATTTT.

This clone appeared a few times. The gene calls are TRBV14 and TRBJ2-1; TRBD2 agrees at 11 bases. The V gene's germline CDR1 is SGHDN and CDR2 FVKESK. The trim removed 2 bases at V and 10 bases at J, leaving 7 bases unmatched. The CDR3 contains 15 residues. The CDR3 protein is CASSQTLAGVWEQFF. CDR3 nucleotides: TGTGCCAGCAGCCAAACACTAGCGGGAGTCTGGGAGCAGTTCTTC.

The rearrangement joins TRBV5-4 to TRBJ2-7; TRBD1 matches 9 bases. V gave up 3 bases and J gave up 6 bases; unmatched junction bases: 13. Germline V gives CDR1 SGHNT, CDR2 YYREEE (reference sequence). The CDR3 extends over 16 amino acids. CDR3 nucleotides: TGTGCCAGCAGCTCCATGAAGGACAGGGGATGGGGCGAGCAGTACTTC. Translation: CASSSMKDRGWGEQYF.

This clone was found once. This may come from a read error, since a much larger clone is one base off. This chain uses TRBV7-8 with TRBJ1-1, with TRBD1 as a possible D gene (6 bases). This CDR3 has 13 residues. CDR1 is SGHVS, CDR2 FQNEAQ, per germline. Trimming took off 1 base at V and 4 bases at J, with 7 bases between the two ends. CDR3 residues: CASSLEGGTEAFF. CDR3 in DNA: TGTGCCAGCAGCTTAGAGGGGGGCACTGAAGCTTTCTTT.

This clone came up a few times. The rearrangement joins TRBV30 to TRBJ2-3; D possibly uses TRBD1 or TRBD2 (5 bases each). The V gene's germline CDR1 is GTSNPN and CDR2 SVGIG (reference sequence). CDR3 length equals 13 residues. V dropped 3 bases and J dropped 2 bases, with 9 bases sitting between them. As DNA, the CDR3 is TGTGCCTGGAGCGAGGGGTCCACAGATACGCAGTATTTT. Translated, it gives CAWSEGSTDTQYF. The whole variable domain, remainder taken from reference TRBV30 and TRBJ2-3, is SQTIHQWPATLVQPVGSPLSLECTVEGTSNPNLYWYRQAAGRGLQLLFYSVGIGQISSEVPQNLSASRPQDRQFILSSKKLLLSDSGFYLCAWSEGSTDTQYFGPGTRLTVL.

This chain joins TRBV11-3 and TRBJ2-1; a possible D gene is TRBD2 (6 bases). CDR1 SGHNT and CDR2 YENEEA come from the germline V gene. V lost 1 base, J lost 4 bases, and 20 bases lay in between. This CDR3 has 18 residues. CDR3 loop: CASSLGWGKEGFYNEQFF. The CDR3 nucleotides are TGTGCCAGCAGCTTAGGATGGGGGAAGGAGGGGTTTTACAATGAGCAGTTCTTC.

The gene calls are TRBV2 and TRBJ2-3; D unresolved. V was cut by 4 bases and J by 4 bases, with 6 bases left in between. The germline gives CDR1 SNHLY, CDR2 FYNNEI. The CDR3 extends over 12 amino acids. The CDR3 sequence is CASSVVPDTQYF. The CDR3 bases are TGTGCCAGCAGTGTGGTTCCAGATACGCAGTATTTT.

The table lists this clone with many counts. The J gene is TRBJ2-7, the V gene TRBV14; 7 bases fit TRBD1. This CDR3 has 13 amino acids. Per germline, CDR1 SGHDN and CDR2 FVKESK. Trimming at V came to 0 bases and at J to 10 bases, leaving 6 bases not matched to a gene. CDR3 loop: CASSQELGDSQYF. CDR3 DNA sequence: TGTGCCAGCAGCCAAGAATTAGGGGACAGCCAGTACTTC.

Comments on this clone: Other DNA variants within this sample encode the same CDR3. The chain couples TRBV5-1 to TRBJ2-7, with D possibly matching TRBD1 (6 bases). This CDR3 has 14 residues. Trimming removed 1 base at V and 3 bases at J, with 11 bases between. Germline CDR1 is SGHRS and CDR2 is YFSETQ. The CDR3 nucleotides read TGCGCCAGCAGCTTGTTCCAGGGGAGCTACGAGCAGTACTTC. Amino acid sequence: CASSLFQGSYEQYF.

The chain joins TRBV27 to TRBJ2-3; possible D gene TRBD1, 7 bases. This CDR3 is 14 amino acids long. The germline gives CDR1 MNHEY, CDR2 SMNVEV (reference sequence). Trimming shortened V by 6 bases and J by 8 bases, and 18 bases separated the two germline ends. The CDR3 here is CASRVTGPRGTQYF. The CDR3, as DNA: TGTGCCAGCAGGGTGACAGGGCCGCGGGGTACGCAGTATTTT.

The chain carries TRBV30 and TRBJ2-2; D is ambiguous. Germline V lookup: CDR1 GTSNPN, CDR2 SVGIG (reference sequence). V lost 2 bases, J lost 0 bases, and 4 bases lay in between. The CDR3 totals 13 residues. CDR3 in DNA: TGTGCCTGGAGTCACACGAACACCGGGGAGCTGTTTTTT. It encodes CAWSHTNTGELFF.

This clone was seen only once. The chain carries TRBV7-9 and TRBJ1-4, with D perhaps matching TRBD1 (6 bases). The CDR3 spans 15 residues. The V and J ends lost 6 bases and 7 bases respectively, with 18 bases between them. Germline CDR1 and CDR2: SEHNR and FQNEAQ (reference sequence). The CDR3 DNA reads TGTGCCAGCAGTTCCGGACAGCAAATAGTTGAAAAACTGTTTTTT. Protein sequence: CASSSGQQIVEKLFF.

This clone was recorded a few times. V and J are TRBV6-5 and TRBJ2-7; D is undetermined. The CDR3 has 12 amino acids. The V gene lost 9 bases and the J gene lost 0 bases, with 9 bases spanning the gap. Germline V lookup: CDR1 MNHEY, CDR2 SVGAGI. CDR3 DNA sequence: TGTGCCAGTGCACAGAGCTCCTACGAGCAGTACTTC. This gives the protein CASAQSSYEQYF.

About this clone: A much larger clone sits a single nucleotide away, making a read error possible. The V and J genes are TRBV30 and TRBJ2-6; 8 positions agree with TRBD2. CDR3 length equals 17 residues. The germline gives CDR1 GTSNPN, CDR2 SVGIG (reference sequence). The CDR3 protein is CTWSPLAGGAGANVLTF. The DNA of the CDR3 is TGTACCTGGAGCCCCCTGGCGGGGGGCGCTGGGGCCAACGTCCTGACTTTC.

This clone was picked up a small number of times. The gene calls are TRBV7-6 and TRBJ2-5; TRBD2 matches at 7 bases. There are 16 residues in the CDR3. CDR1 SGHVS and CDR2 FNYEAQ come from the germline V gene. V gave up 1 base and J gave up 1 base; unmatched junction bases: 6. CDR3 residues: CASSLVGAGSQETQYF. CDR3 in DNA: TGTGCCAGCAGCTTAGTAGGAGCGGGGTCCCAAGAGACCCAGTACTTC.

Note on this clone: Other nucleotide sequences from this sample produce the same CDR3. V gene TRBV11-2 combines with J gene TRBJ1-1; 7 bases match TRBD1. The V segment lost 5 bases and the J segment 1 base; nucleotides outside the gene matches: 7. CDR1 and CDR2 from the germline V gene are SGHAT and FQNNGV. The CDR3 runs to 15 residues. CDR3 amino acids: CASSPRQGTNTEAFF. CDR3 bases: TGTGCCAGCAGCCCCCGACAGGGTACGAACACTGAAGCTTTCTTT. The full variable domain, completed using reference TRBV11-2 and TRBJ1-1, is EAGVAQSPRYKIIEKRQSVAFWCNPISGHATLYWYQQILGQGPKLLIQFQNNGVVDDSQLPKDRFSAERLKGVDSTLKIQPAKLEDSAVYLCASSPRQGTNTEAFFGQGTRLTVV.

This chain connects TRBV5-1 to TRBJ2-3; 9 positions match TRBD2. J lost 3 bases, V lost 2 bases, and 4 bases had no gene match. Germline-derived CDR1 and CDR2 are SGHRS and YFSETQ. This CDR3 contains 15 residues. The CDR3 loop reads CASSLLREGTDTQYF. CDR3 DNA sequence: TGCGCCAGCAGCTTACTGCGGGAGGGGACAGATACGCAGTATTTT. The full variable domain, with the rest looked up from reference TRBV5-1 and TRBJ2-3, is KAGVTQTPRYLIKTRGQQVTLSCSPISGHRSVSWYQQTPGQGLQFLFEYFSETQRNKGNFPGRFSGRQFSNSRSEMNVSTLELGDSALYLCASSLLREGTDTQYFGPGTRLTVL.

This clone was seen once. The chain uses TRBV5-1 and TRBJ2-1, with D unresolved. The CDR3 covers 13 residues. In germline, CDR1 is SGHRS, CDR2 YFSETQ. The ends were cut back, 2 bases at V and 4 bases at J, with 7 bases in the middle. CDR3 nucleotides: TGCGCCAGCAGCTTTGTCTATTACAATGAGCAGTTCTTC. This sequence encodes CASSFVYYNEQFF.

CDR3 residues: CASSLRAHGGTDTQYF. As DNA, the CDR3 is TGTGCCAGCAGCTTAAGGGCACATGGCGGAACAGATACGCAGTATTTT. V is TRBV7-8 and J is TRBJ2-3; no definite D call. CDR1 and CDR2 (germline): SGHVS, FQNEAQ. With 2 bases removed from V and 3 bases from J, the gap between germline ends came to 15 bases. This CDR3 is 16 amino acids long.

V is TRBV30 and J is TRBJ1-6; D unresolved. The CDR3 length is 15 residues. Deletions cut 2 bases from V and 7 bases from J, with 15 bases between. The germline V gene encodes CDR1 GTSNPN and CDR2 SVGIG (reference sequence). DNA of the CDR3: TGTGCCTGGAGTTATAGTTTCCAGACCAATTCACCCCTCCACTTT. It is translated as CAWSYSFQTNSPLHF.